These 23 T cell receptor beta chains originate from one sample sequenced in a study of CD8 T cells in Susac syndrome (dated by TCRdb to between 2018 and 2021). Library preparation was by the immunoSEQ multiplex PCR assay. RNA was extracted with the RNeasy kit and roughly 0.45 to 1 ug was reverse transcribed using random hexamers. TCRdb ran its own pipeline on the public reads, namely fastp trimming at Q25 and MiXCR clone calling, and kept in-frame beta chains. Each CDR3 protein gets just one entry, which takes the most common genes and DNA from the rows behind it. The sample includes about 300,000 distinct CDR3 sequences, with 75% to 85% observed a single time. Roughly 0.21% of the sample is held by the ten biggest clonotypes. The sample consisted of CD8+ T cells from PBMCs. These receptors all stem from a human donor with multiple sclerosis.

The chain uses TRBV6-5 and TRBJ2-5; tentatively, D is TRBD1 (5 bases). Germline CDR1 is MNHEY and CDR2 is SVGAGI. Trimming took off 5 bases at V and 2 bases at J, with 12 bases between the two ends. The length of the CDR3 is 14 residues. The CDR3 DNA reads TGTGCCAGCAGTACAGGTGGAAGGCAAGAGACCCAGTACTTC. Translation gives CASSTGGRQETQYF.

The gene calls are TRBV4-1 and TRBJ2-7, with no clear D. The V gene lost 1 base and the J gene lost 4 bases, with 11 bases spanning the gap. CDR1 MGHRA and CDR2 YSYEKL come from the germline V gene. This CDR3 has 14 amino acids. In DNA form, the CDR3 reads TGCGCCAGCAGCCAAGCTTTCACAACTTACGAGCAGTACTTC. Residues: CASSQAFTTYEQYF.

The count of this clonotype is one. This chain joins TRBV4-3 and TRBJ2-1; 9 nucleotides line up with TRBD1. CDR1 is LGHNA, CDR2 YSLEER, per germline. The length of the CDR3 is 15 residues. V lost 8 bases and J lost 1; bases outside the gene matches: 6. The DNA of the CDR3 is TGCGCCAGCGGGGACAGGGAAGAGTCCTACAATGAGCAGTTCTTC. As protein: CASGDREESYNEQFF.

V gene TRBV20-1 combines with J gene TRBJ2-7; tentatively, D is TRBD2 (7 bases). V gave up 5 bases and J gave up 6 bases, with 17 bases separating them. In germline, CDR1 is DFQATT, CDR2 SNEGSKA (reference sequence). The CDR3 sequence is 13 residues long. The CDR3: CSAGGASLREQYF. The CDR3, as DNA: TGCAGTGCTGGGGGGGCGAGCCTTCGCGAGCAGTACTTC.

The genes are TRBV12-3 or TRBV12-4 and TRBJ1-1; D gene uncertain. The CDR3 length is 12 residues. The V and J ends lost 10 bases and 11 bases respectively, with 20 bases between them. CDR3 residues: CAIRRGRRKAFF. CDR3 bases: TGTGCCATCCGCAGAGGCAGGCGGAAGGCTTTCTTT.

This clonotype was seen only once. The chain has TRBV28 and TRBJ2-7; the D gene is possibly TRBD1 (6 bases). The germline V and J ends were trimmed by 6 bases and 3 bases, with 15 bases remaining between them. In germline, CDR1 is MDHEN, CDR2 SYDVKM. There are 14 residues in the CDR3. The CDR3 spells CASSPTGYNYEQYF. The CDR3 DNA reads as TGTGCCAGCAGCCCTACAGGGTATAACTACGAGCAGTACTTC. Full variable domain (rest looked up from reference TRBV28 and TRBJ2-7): DVKVTQSSRYLVKRTGEKVFLECVQDMDHENMFWYRQDPGLGLRLIYFSYDVKMKEKGDIPEGYSVSREKKERFSLILESASTNQTSMYLCASSPTGYNYEQYFGPGTRLTVT.

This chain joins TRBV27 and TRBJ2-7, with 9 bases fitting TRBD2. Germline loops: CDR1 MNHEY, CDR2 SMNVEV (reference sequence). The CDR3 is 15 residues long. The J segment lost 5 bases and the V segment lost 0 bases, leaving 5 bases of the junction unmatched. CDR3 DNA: TGTGCCAGCAGTTTATCTCTAGCGGGATATAACGAGCAGTACTTC. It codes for CASSLSLAGYNEQYF.

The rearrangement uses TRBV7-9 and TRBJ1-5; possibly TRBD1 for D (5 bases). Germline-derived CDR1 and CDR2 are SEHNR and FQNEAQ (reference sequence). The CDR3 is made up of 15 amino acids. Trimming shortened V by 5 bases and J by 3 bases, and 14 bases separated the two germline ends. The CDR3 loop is CASSLSGGNNQPQHF. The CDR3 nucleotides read TGTGCCAGCAGCCTAAGTGGGGGAAACAATCAGCCCCAGCATTTT.

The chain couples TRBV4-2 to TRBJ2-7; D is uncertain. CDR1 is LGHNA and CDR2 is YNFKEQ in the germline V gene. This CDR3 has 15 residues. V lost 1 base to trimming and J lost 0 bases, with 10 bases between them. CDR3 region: CASSQGAASSYEQYF. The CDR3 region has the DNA TGTGCCAGCAGCCAAGGCGCGGCAAGCTCCTACGAGCAGTACTTC.

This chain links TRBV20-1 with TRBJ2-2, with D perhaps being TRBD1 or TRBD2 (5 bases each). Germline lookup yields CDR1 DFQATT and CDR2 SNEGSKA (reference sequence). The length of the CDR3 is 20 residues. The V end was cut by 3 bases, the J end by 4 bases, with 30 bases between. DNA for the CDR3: TGCAGTGCTAGGGGGGACCCAACATCTTTATTAATCTGGGGCACCGGGGAGCTGTTTTTT. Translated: CSARGDPTSLLIWGTGELFF.

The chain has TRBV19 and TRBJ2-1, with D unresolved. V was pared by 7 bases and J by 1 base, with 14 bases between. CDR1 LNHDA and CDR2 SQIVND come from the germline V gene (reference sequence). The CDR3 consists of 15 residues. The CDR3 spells CASTPYSSSYNEQFF. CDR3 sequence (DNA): TGTGCCAGTACCCCGTATAGCAGTTCCTACAATGAGCAGTTCTTC.

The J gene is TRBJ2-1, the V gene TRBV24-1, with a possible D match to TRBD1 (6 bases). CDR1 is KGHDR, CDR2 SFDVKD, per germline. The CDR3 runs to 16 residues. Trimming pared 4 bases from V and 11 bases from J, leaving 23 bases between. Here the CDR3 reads CATSDPRGPDPEKQFF. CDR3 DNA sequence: TGTGCCACCAGTGACCCCAGGGGCCCAGACCCCGAGAAGCAGTTCTTC.

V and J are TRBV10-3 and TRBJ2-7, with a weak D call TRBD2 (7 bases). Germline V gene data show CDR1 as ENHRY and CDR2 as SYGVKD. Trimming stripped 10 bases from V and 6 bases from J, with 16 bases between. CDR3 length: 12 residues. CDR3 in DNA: TGTGCCACGGGGGGCGAGGGCCTCGAGCAGTACTTC. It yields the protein CATGGEGLEQYF.

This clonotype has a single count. CDR3 DNA sequence: TGTGCCAGCAGCGTAGCCAGACTAGCGGCTGACTCCGGGGAGCTGTTTTTT. Translated, it gives CASSVARLAADSGELFF. This rearrangement joins TRBV9 to TRBJ2-2, with 9 bases identical to TRBD2. The V segment lost 0 bases and the J segment 6 bases; nucleotides outside the gene matches: 9. CDR3 length: 17 amino acids. Germline CDR1 is SGDLS and CDR2 is YYNGEE.

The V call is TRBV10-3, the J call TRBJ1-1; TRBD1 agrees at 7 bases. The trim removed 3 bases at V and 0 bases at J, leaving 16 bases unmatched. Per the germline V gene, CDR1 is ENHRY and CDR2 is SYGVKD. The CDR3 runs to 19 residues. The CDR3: CAISDGSGGGGGMNTEAFF. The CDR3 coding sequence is TGTGCCATCAGTGACGGCTCCGGTGGAGGGGGCGGCATGAACACTGAAGCTTTCTTT.

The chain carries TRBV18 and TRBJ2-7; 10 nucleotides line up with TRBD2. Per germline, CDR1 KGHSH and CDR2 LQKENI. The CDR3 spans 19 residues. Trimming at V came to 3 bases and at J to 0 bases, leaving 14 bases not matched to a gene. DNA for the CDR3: TGTGCCAGCTCACCTAATCTAGCGGGAGTAAAAAGCCACTCCTACGAGCAGTACTTC. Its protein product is CASSPNLAGVKSHSYEQYF.

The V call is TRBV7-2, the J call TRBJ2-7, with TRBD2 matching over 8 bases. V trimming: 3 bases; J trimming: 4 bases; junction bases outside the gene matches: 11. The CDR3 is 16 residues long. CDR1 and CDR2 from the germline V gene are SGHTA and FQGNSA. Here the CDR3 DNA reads TGTGCCAGCAGCTTTTTAGAAAGCGGGAGCATTTACGAGCAGTACTTC. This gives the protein CASSFLESGSIYEQYF.

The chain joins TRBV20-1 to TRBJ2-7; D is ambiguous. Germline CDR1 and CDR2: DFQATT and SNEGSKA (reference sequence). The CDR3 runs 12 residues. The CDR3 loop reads CRETSHPCEQYF. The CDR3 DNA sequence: TGCAGGGAGACTTCCCACCCTTGCGAGCAGTACTTC.

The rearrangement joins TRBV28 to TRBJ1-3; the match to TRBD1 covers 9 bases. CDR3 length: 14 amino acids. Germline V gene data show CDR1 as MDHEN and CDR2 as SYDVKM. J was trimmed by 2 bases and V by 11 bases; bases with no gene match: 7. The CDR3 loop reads CAGSGTGTGNTIYF. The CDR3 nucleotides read TGTGCCGGGAGCGGGACAGGGACTGGAAACACCATATATTTT.

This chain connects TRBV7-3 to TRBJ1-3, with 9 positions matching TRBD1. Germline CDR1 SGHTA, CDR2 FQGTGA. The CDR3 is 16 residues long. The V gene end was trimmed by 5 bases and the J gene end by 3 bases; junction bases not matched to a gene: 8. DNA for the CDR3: TGTGCCAGCAGCCTGACCGGACAGGGGTATGGAAACACCATATATTTT. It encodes CASSLTGQGYGNTIYF.

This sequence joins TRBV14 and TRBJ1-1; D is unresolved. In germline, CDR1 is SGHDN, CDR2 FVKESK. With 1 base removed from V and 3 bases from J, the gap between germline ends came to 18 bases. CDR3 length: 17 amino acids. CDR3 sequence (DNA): TGTGCCAGCAGCCAAGCTATGCGAGGAAATAAGGACACTGAAGCTTTCTTT. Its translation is CASSQAMRGNKDTEAFF.

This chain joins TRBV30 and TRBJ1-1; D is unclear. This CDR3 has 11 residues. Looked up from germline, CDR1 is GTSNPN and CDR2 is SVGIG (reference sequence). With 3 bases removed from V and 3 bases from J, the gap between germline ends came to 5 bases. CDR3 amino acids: CAWRGYTEAFF. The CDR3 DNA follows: TGTGCCTGGAGGGGCTACACTGAAGCTTTCTTT. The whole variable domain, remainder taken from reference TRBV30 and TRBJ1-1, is SQTIHQWPATLVQPVGSPLSLECTVEGTSNPNLYWYRQAAGRGLQLLFYSVGIGQISSEVPQNLSASRPQDRQFILSSKKLLLSDSGFYLCAWRGYTEAFFGQGTRLTVV.

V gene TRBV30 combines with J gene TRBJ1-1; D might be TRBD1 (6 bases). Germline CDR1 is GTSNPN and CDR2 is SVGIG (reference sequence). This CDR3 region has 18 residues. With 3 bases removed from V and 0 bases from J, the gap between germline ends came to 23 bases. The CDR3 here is CAWSLGAMRGAMNTEAFF. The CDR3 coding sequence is TGTGCCTGGAGCCTAGGAGCCATGCGGGGGGCCATGAACACTGAAGCTTTCTTT.